These T cell receptor beta chains were read from a single sample in a study of blood T cell repertoires in COVID-19. Assay: immunoSEQ multiplex PCR; the TCRdb copy retains only in-frame clones and omits some. The sample has some 100,000 clones; around 92% are singletons. Specimen: peripheral blood. These receptors all come from a man aged 50 to 60 with active COVID-19. CDR3s include the opening cysteine and the closing phenylalanine or tryptophan. D genes are given only for firm matches. Size is stated for part of the rows, as once, few or many counts, or as a class when the clone is expanded.

j_gene,d_gene,abundance,v_gene,CDR3nt,CDR3aa
TRBJ2-1,TRBD2,.,TRBV2,TGTGCCAGCAGGGGGACTAGCGGGAAGTCCTACAATGAGCAGTTCTTC,CASRGTSGKSYNEQFF
TRBJ1-2,.,.,TRBV28,TGTGCCAGCAGTTTCAAACCCGGTGGCTACACCTTC,CASSFKPGGYTF
TRBJ1-2,.,.,TRBV18,TGTGCCAGCTCACCATCGGGATACTATGGCTACACCTTC,CASSPSGYYGYTF
TRBJ1-1,TRBD1,.,TRBV7-8,TGTGCCAGCAGCAGCCGGGACAGGGACACTGAAGCTTTCTTT,CASSSRDRDTEAFF
TRBJ2-2,TRBD2,.,TRBV30,TGTGCCTGGAGTGTGCGGGGGAGGGACACCGGGGAGCTGTTTTTT,CAWSVRGRDTGELFF
TRBJ1-1,.,.,TRBV18,TGTGCCAGCTCACCACGGGGGGGGAAAACTGAAGCTTTCTTT,CASSPRGGKTEAFF
TRBJ2-7,.,.,TRBV25-1,TGTGCCAGCAGTGGTGCGGAGGCCGAACACTACGAGCAGTACTTC,CASSGAEAEHYEQYF
TRBJ1-5,TRBD1,.,TRBV5-6,TGTGCCAGCAGGGGACAGGGGGTTACGCCCCAGCATTTT,CASRGQGVTPQHF
TRBJ2-3,TRBD2,.,TRBV2,TGTGCCAGCAGTGCTGCTAGCGGGACAGATACGCAGTATTTT,CASSAASGTDTQYF
TRBJ2-1,TRBD1,.,TRBV19,TGTGCCAGTAAAACAGGGGGGAGCTCCTACAATGAGCAGTTCTTC,CASKTGGSSYNEQFF
TRBJ2-2,TRBD1,.,TRBV5-8,TGTGCCAGCAGCCTTCAGGACAGGGTGTTTACCGGGGAGCTGTTTTTT,CASSLQDRVFTGELFF
TRBJ2-2,TRBD1,.,TRBV15,TGTGCCACCAGCTCCCGGGACAGGGACACCGGGGAGCTGTTTTTT,CATSSRDRDTGELFF
TRBJ1-5,.,.,TRBV30,TGTGCCTGGAGCAAAGGGAGAGGTCAGCCCCAGCATTTT,CAWSKGRGQPQHF
TRBJ2-7,.,.,TRBV28,TGTGCCAGCACCTCCCAGGGGCCTCCCTACGAGCAGTACTTC,CASTSQGPPYEQYF
TRBJ2-7,.,once,TRBV21-1,TGTGCCAGCAGCCCCCGACGCGGCAGGGGATCCCCCTACGAGCAGTACTTC,CASSPRRGRGSPYEQYF
TRBJ2-3,TRBD2,.,TRBV20-1,TGCAGTGCTAGTTGGGGGACTAGCGGGAGGGTAGGCGCAGATACGCAGTATTTT,CSASWGTSGRVGADTQYF
TRBJ2-3,.,.,TRBV7-9,TGTGCCAGCAGCTTAGCGTATGATACGCAGTATTTT,CASSLAYDTQYF
TRBJ2-1,TRBD2,.,TRBV11-3,TGTGCCAGCAGCCTACTAGCGGGCAGGCAGGGTGAGCAGTTCTTC,CASSLLAGRQGEQFF
TRBJ2-7,TRBD2,.,TRBV10-2,TGCGCCAGCAGTGAGGCGGCTAGCGGGAACTACGAGCAGTACTTC,CASSEAASGNYEQYF
TRBJ2-3,.,.,TRBV5-1,TGCGCCAGCAGCACGGACACGCCTAGCACAGATACGCAGTATTTT,CASSTDTPSTDTQYF
TRBJ2-1,TRBD1,.,TRBV3-1/TRBV3-2,TGTGCCAGCAGCCATCCGAGGACAGGATTCAATGAGCAGTTCTTC,CASSHPRTGFNEQFF
TRBJ2-7,TRBD2,.,TRBV29-1,TGCAGCGTCGGGACTAGCGGGAGTGACGAGCAGTACTTC,CSVGTSGSDEQYF
TRBJ1-2,TRBD1,.,TRBV28,TGTGCCAGCAATATTGGGGGACAGGGTGTGCGCGGCTACACCTTC,CASNIGGQGVRGYTF
TRBJ1-2,.,.,TRBV7-8,TGTGCCAGCAGCTCATTCGGGACTCAAAATGGCTACACCTTC,CASSSFGTQNGYTF
TRBJ2-3,.,.,TRBV21-1,TGTGCCAGCAGCAAAGCGACTGGACTAGCGGGACACGCGGATACGCAGTATTTT,CASSKATGLAGHADTQYF
TRBJ2-5,TRBD2,once,TRBV3-1/TRBV3-2,TGTGCCAGCAGCCCGGGCGAGCGGGAGTGGGGAGAGACCCAGTACTTC,CASSPGEREWGETQYF
TRBJ2-7,TRBD2,.,TRBV3-1/TRBV3-2,TGTGCCAGCAGCCAAGATCGACTAGCGGGAGGTCCGGGGTACGAGCAGTACTTC,CASSQDRLAGGPGYEQYF
TRBJ2-7,.,.,TRBV28,TGTGCCAGCAGTTTAAGCGGGTCCGCCTCCTACGAGCAGTACTTC,CASSLSGSASYEQYF
TRBJ2-2,TRBD2,once,TRBV24-1,TGTGCCACCCGGGGGGAAGAGGGCACCGGGGAGCTGTTTTTT,CATRGEEGTGELFF
TRBJ2-3,TRBD2,.,TRBV6-5,TGTGCCAGCAGTCCAGCGGGAGGGCCGCCAGATACGCAGTATTTT,CASSPAGGPPDTQYF
TRBJ1-6,TRBD1,few,TRBV4-1,TGCGCCAGCAGGGATTTTGGAGCAGGGGGTGGCTCACCCCTCCACTTT,CASRDFGAGGGSPLHF
TRBJ2-5,.,.,TRBV24-1,TGTGCCACCAGTGACCCCCATCATCGGGAGACCCAGTACTTC,CATSDPHHRETQYF
TRBJ2-3,.,.,TRBV9,TGTGCCAGCAGCGTAGGAGTCACAGATACGCAGTATTTT,CASSVGVTDTQYF
TRBJ1-6,.,.,TRBV7-2,TGTGCCAGCAGCACAGGACAGACGTACTATAATTCACCCCTCCACTTT,CASSTGQTYYNSPLHF
TRBJ2-7,TRBD2,.,TRBV4-1,TGCGCCAGCAGCCAAACCTCCGGGACTAGCGGGGGGACGGGCGAGCAGTACTTC,CASSQTSGTSGGTGEQYF
TRBJ1-4,.,.,TRBV15,TGTGCCACCAGCATACCGAGTGAAAAACTGTTTTTT,CATSIPSEKLFF
TRBJ2-7,TRBD1,.,TRBV18,TGTGCCAGCTCACCACCCGGACAGGGGCGGAACGAGCAGTACTTC,CASSPPGQGRNEQYF
TRBJ2-1,TRBD2,.,TRBV5-8,TGTGCCAGCAGCTTGGACCTCAACCGACTAGCGGCCTCCTACAATGAGCAGTTCTTC,CASSLDLNRLAASYNEQFF
TRBJ2-2,TRBD2,.,TRBV9,TGTGCCAGCAGCGACGGACTAGCGGGAGGTAGGACCGGGGAGCTGTTTTTT,CASSDGLAGGRTGELFF
TRBJ2-5,.,.,TRBV21-1,TGTGCCAGCAGGGGACTAGCGGGGAACGGTAGAAAGACCCAGTACTTC,CASRGLAGNGRKTQYF
TRBJ2-1,.,.,TRBV5-1,TGCGCCAGCACCTCGTCTCCTCATGAGCAGTTCTTC,CASTSSPHEQFF
TRBJ2-7,TRBD2,.,TRBV27,TGTGCCAGCAGTTTATCTGACTCGGCGGGAGGCTACGAGCAGTACTTC,CASSLSDSAGGYEQYF
TRBJ2-7,.,.,TRBV28,TGTGCCAGCAGCACGGTCCAGGGACACTACGAGCAGTACTTC,CASSTVQGHYEQYF
TRBJ2-1,TRBD1,.,TRBV7-3,TGTGCCAGCAGCCCCACAGGGGTTGGTGAGCAGTTCTTC,CASSPTGVGEQFF